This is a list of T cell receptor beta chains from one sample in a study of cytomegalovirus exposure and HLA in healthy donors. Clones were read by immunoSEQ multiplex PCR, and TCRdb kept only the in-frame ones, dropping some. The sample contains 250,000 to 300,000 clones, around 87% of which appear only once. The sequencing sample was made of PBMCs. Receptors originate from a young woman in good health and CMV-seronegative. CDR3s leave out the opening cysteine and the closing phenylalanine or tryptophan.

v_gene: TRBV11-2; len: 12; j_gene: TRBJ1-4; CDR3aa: ASSLAGSWEKLF
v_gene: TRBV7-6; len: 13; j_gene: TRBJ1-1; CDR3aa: ASSLNRQPYTEAF
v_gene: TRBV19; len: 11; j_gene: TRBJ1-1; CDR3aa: ASTHTPGTEAF
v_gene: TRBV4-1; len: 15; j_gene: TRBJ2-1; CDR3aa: ASSQDKGESTYNEQF
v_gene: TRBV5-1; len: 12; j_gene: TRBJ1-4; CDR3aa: ASSLGATNEKLF
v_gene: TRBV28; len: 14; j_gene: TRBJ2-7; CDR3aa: ASSSTNRDSSYEQY
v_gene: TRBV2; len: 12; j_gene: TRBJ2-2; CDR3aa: ASSEAGSAGELF
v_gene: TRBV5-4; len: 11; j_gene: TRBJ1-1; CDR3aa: ASTKSEVPEAF
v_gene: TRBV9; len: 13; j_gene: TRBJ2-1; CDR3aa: ASSGSGSSYNEQF
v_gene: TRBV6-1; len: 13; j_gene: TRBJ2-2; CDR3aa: ASSGGGGNTGELF
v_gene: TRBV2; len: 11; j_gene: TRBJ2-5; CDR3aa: ASSEPRQETQY
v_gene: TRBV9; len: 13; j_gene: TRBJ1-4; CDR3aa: ASSVALDRGEKLF
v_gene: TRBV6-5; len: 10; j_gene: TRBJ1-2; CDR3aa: ASSSTSYGYT
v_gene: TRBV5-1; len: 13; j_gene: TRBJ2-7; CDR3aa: ASSVGTGGRDEQY
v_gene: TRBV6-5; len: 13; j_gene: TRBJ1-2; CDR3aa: ASSYSGRGAGGYT
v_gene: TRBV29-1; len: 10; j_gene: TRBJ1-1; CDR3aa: SARGSNTEAF
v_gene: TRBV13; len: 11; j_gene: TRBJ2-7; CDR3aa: ASSMGLVYEQY
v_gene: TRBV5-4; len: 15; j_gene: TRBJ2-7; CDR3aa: ASSLWLAGGSAYEQY
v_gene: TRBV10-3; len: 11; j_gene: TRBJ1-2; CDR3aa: AISEMENYGYT
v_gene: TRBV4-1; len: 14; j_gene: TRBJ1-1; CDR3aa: ASSQDRSRSNTEAF
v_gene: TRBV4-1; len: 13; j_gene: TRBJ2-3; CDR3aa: ASSQVGHSTDTQY
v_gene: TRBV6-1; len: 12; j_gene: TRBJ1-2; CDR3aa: ASSEPGQGYGYT
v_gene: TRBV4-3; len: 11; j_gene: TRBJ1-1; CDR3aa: ASSQVGGSEAF
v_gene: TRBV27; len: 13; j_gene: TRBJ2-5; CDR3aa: ASSLYSGIAETQY
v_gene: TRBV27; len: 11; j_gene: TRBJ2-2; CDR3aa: ASRNMFPGELF
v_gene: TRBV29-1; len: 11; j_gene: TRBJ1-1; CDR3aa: SVELSVNTEAF
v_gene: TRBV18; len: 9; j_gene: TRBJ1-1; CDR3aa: ASSPEAEAF
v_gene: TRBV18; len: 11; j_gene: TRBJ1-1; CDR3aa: ASLADMNTEAF
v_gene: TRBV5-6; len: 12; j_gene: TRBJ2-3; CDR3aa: ASSITSNTDTQY
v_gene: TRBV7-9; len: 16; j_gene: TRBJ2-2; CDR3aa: ASPLRTKRGGRGGELF
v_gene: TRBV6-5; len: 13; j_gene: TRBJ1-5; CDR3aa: ASSRTASHNQPQH
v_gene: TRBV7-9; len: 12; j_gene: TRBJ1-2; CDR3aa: ASSSETGPYGYT
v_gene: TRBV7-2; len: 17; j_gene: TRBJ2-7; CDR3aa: ASSFGGQGGPRGVYEQY
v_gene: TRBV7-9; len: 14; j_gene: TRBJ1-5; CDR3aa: ASSSDTGAINQPQH
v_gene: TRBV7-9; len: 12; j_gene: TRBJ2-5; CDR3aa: ASSLVGTQETQY